The rows below give T cell receptor beta chains drawn from one sample of a study of blood T cell repertoires in COVID-19. Some clones are missing from TCRdb's copy, which holds only in-frame ones; the method was immunoSEQ multiplex PCR. The sample lists under 300,000 clones; more than 70% were seen once. Sequenced sample: peripheral blood. These receptor sequences come from a middle-aged woman who had recovered from COVID-19. The CDR3 runs from the conserved cysteine through the conserved F or W. D genes are given only for firm matches. Clone size is not always given. Where it is, it says once, few, many or a class for expanded clones.

length | D | size | J | V | DNA | CDR3
18 | NA | NA | TRBJ1-1 | TRBV7-9 | TGTGCCAGCAGCTTAGGGACTCAGGACCCCCCTTGGCGCACTGAAGCTTTCTTT | CASSLGTQDPPWRTEAFF
13 | TRBD1 | NA | TRBJ2-7 | TRBV6-6 | TGTGCCAGCAGTTTCGTACAGGGGTACGAGCAGTACTTC | CASSFVQGYEQYF
15 | NA | NA | TRBJ2-5 | TRBV4-1 | TGCGCCAGCAGCCAAGATCACGGGAGAGATGAGACCCAGTACTTC | CASSQDHGRDETQYF
17 | TRBD1 | NA | TRBJ1-2 | TRBV28 | TGTGCCAGCAATTCCAGGGGCAGGGGGCGATCCGACTATGGCTACACCTTC | CASNSRGRGRSDYGYTF
14 | NA | NA | TRBJ1-5 | TRBV10-3 | TGTGCCATCAGTGAGACAGGACGTAATCAGCCCCAGCATTTT | CAISETGRNQPQHF
14 | TRBD1 | NA | TRBJ1-6 | TRBV2 | TGTGCCAGCAGCAGACAGGGGACCGGTTCACCCCTCCACTTT | CASSRQGTGSPLHF
16 | TRBD2 | NA | TRBJ2-3 | TRBV4-1 | TGCGCCAGCAGCCCCGGGGGGGGCCCCCCCACAGATACGCAGTATTTT | CASSPGGGPPTDTQYF
16 | NA | NA | TRBJ1-5 | TRBV6-2/TRBV6-3 | TGTGCCAGCAGTTACCCGGGGTGGGGGGTGGATCAGCCCCAGCATTTT | CASSYPGWGVDQPQHF
15 | NA | NA | TRBJ1-2 | TRBV29-1 | TGCAGCGCCAAGGGGCACTCCGGGTGGCTCTCGGGCTACACCTTC | CSAKGHSGWLSGYTF
14 | NA | once | TRBJ2-7 | TRBV6-2/TRBV6-3 | TGTGCCAGCAGTTACTCGGGGGCATCCTACGAGCAGTACTTC | CASSYSGASYEQYF
16 | NA | NA | TRBJ2-2 | TRBV30 | TGTGCCTGGAGCCCCGTTGGGCCCACGGGGACCGGGGAGCTGTTTTTT | CAWSPVGPTGTGELFF
15 | TRBD1 | NA | TRBJ2-7 | TRBV3-1/TRBV3-2 | TGTGCCAGCAGCCAAGGCCCAGGGGGACCCTACGAGCAGTACTTC | CASSQGPGGPYEQYF
12 | NA | NA | TRBJ2-1 | TRBV12-3/TRBV12-4 | TGTGCCAGCAGCCCAACTAGCCTTGAGCAGTTCTTC | CASSPTSLEQFF
13 | NA | NA | TRBJ2-5 | TRBV7-2 | TGTGCCAGCAGCTTAGGGGCACGAGAGACCCAGTACTTC | CASSLGARETQYF
14 | NA | NA | TRBJ2-5 | TRBV5-6 | TGTGCCAGCAGCGCGACAGCGAACCAAGAGACCCAGTACTTC | CASSATANQETQYF
14 | NA | NA | TRBJ1-2 | TRBV11-2 | TGTGCCAGCAGCCCCAGCGGGGGCCGCTATGGCTACACCTTC | CASSPSGGRYGYTF